Listed below are T cell receptor beta chains from one sample, sequenced in a study of T-cell memory formation after mild COVID-19. MiXCR, applied by TCRdb to the 5' RACE reads, yields one record per CDR3 protein. The sample holds roughly 300,000 distinct CDR3 sequences, 7% to 10% seen once. The source material was PBMCs or a T cell subset sorted from them (not recorded which). The receptors come from a man younger than 35 who had mild COVID-19 (a few samples of this study predate the infection). Cell type and time point are not known. CDR3s include the opening cysteine and the closing phenylalanine or tryptophan. Fields, in order: J gene, D gene, clone size, V gene, CDR3 DNA, CDR3 protein. A D gene is named only where the DNA matches it firmly. Clone size appears in some rows only: once, few, many, or a class for an expanded clone.

TRBJ2-3 NA many TRBV3-1 TGTGCCACCTCCGGGCCGATCCGCAGGGATATAGGAACAGATACGCAGTATTTT CATSGPIRRDIGTDTQYF
TRBJ1-2 TRBD1 NA TRBV6-1 TGTGCCAGCAGCGCAACAGGGGGAGCTAACTATGGCTACACCTTC CASSATGGANYGYTF
TRBJ2-7 NA NA TRBV18 TGTGCCAGCTCACCACAGGGACTGGGTTACTACGAGCAGTACTTC CASSPQGLGYYEQYF
TRBJ2-5 TRBD2 NA TRBV5-4 TGTGCCAGCAGCAGCGAAAGCGGGGGCCAAGAGACCCAGTACTTC CASSSESGGQETQYF
TRBJ2-5 NA NA TRBV5-1 TGCGCCAGCAGCTTGGAGTGGGGCAGGGGAAGTGAGACCCAGTACTTC CASSLEWGRGSETQYF
TRBJ2-3 NA NA TRBV5-1 TGCGCCAGCAGCTTGGCCGTTAATATAGACACAGATACGCAGTATTTT CASSLAVNIDTDTQYF
TRBJ2-5 TRBD1 many TRBV7-2 TGTGCCAGCAGCCGGACAGGCTGGGCAGAGACCCAGTACTTC CASSRTGWAETQYF
TRBJ2-1 NA many TRBV11-3 TGTGCCAGCAGCTTAGGTCTAGGGGGGAATGAGCAGTTCTTC CASSLGLGGNEQFF
TRBJ1-1 NA few TRBV24-1 TGTGCCACCAGTGATTTGGACCAGAGAGCTGAAGCTTTCTTT CATSDLDQRAEAFF
TRBJ2-3 TRBD2 few TRBV7-2 TGTGCCAGCGGTAGCGGGGGGCCAGATACGCAGTATTTT CASGSGGPDTQYF
TRBJ2-7 TRBD1 few TRBV18 TGTGCCAGCTCACCACGCACAGGGGGCGAAAACGAGCAGTACTTC CASSPRTGGENEQYF
TRBJ1-1 NA NA TRBV29-1 TGCAGCGTTGCGGGCCTGAACACTGAAGCTTTCTTT CSVAGLNTEAFF
TRBJ2-1 NA NA TRBV6-5 TGTGCCAGCAGTTACTCGACAATCGCGGGTGAGCAGTTCTTC CASSYSTIAGEQFF
TRBJ1-1 TRBD1 NA TRBV7-2 TGTGCCAGCAGGGACAGGGGCCCCAAAGGCACTGAAGCTTTCTTT CASRDRGPKGTEAFF
TRBJ1-6 NA few TRBV6-5 TGTGCCAGCAGGCAGACTGAGTTTAATTCACCCCTCCACTTT CASRQTEFNSPLHF
TRBJ2-1 TRBD1 many TRBV7-9 TGTGCCAGCAGCTTTCGGACAGGGGTAAATGAGCAGTTCTTC CASSFRTGVNEQFF
TRBJ2-1 NA once TRBV24-1 TGTGCCACCAGTGATCCGGACCGAACCTACAATGAGCAGTTCTTC CATSDPDRTYNEQFF
TRBJ2-6 NA many TRBV5-6 TGTGCCAGCAGAATTGGGCTCTCTGGGGCCAACGTCCTGACTTTC CASRIGLSGANVLTF
TRBJ2-7 NA NA TRBV9 TGTGCCAGCAGCGTAGGGGCCAGAGAAACCTACGAGCAGTACTTC CASSVGARETYEQYF
TRBJ2-1 NA NA TRBV7-2 TGTGCCAGCAGGAACGCGGGACGGAGCTACAATGAGCAGTTCTTC CASRNAGRSYNEQFF
TRBJ1-1 TRBD1 NA TRBV7-8 TGTGCCAGCAGCTTAGGGCGGACAGGGAGGGACACTGAAGCTTTCTTT CASSLGRTGRDTEAFF